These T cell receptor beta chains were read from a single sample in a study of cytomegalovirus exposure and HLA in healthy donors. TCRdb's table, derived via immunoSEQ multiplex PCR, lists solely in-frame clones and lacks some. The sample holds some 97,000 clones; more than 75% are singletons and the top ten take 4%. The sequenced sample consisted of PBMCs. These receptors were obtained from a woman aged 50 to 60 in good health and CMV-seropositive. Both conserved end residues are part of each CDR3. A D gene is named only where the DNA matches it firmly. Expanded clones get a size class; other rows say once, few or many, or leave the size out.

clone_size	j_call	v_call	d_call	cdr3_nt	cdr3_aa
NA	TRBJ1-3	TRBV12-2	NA	TGTGCAAGTCGCCCCAGGGGCCAAGGCGTCAAGCCGGGAAACACCATATATTTT	CASRPRGQGVKPGNTIYF
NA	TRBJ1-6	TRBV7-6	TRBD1	TGTGCCAGCAGCTGGGGACAGGGGGCGACGGTAGATTCACCCCTCCACTTT	CASSWGQGATVDSPLHF
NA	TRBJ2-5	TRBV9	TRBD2	TGTGCCAGCAGCGTATTCGGGGGGGTGAGTGAGACCCAGTACTTC	CASSVFGGVSETQYF
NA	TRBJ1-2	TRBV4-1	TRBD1	TGCGCCAGCAGCCAAGGGCGCAGGGGGCCCAACGGCTACACCTTC	CASSQGRRGPNGYTF
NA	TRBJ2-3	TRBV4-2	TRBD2	TGTGCCAGCAGCCAAGGAAGCGGGAGGCGGGCCACAGATACGCAGTATTTT	CASSQGSGRRATDTQYF
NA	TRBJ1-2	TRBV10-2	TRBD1	TGCGCCAGCACCCCAGGGGGCGGGTTTTATGGCTACACCTTC	CASTPGGGFYGYTF
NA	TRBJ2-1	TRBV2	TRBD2	TGTGCCAGCAGTGATATCGCCGGACTAGCGGACTACAATGAGCAGTTCTTC	CASSDIAGLADYNEQFF
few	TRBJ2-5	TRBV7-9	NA	TGTTCCAGCAGCTTCTCCTTTGAGACCCAGTACTTC	CSSSFSFETQYF
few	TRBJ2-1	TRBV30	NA	TGTGCCTGGAGTAGGGTTGGCGGGGCTAACAATGAGCAGTTCTTC	CAWSRVGGANNEQFF
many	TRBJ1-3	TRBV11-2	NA	TGTGCCAGCAGCCGGGGTTGGTCTGGAAACACCATATATTTT	CASSRGWSGNTIYF
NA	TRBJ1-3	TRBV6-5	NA	TGTGCCAGCAGTTACGGTGCCGGGACTGGAAACACCATATATTTT	CASSYGAGTGNTIYF
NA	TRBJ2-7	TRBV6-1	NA	TGTGCCAGCAGTGAAGAATGGGCAGGGGCGGGCTACGAGCAGTACTTC	CASSEEWAGAGYEQYF
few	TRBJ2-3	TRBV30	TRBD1	TGTGCCTGGACCTCGACAGGGATCACAGATACGCAGTATTTT	CAWTSTGITDTQYF
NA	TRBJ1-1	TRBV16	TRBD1	TGTGCCAGCAGCCAATGGAGCAGGGGGAACGCTTTCTTT	CASSQWSRGNAFF
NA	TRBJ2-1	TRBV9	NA	TGTGCCAGCAGCGTAGAGGGGATTAGCTCCTACAATGAGCAGTTCTTC	CASSVEGISSYNEQFF
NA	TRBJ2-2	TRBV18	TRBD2	TGTGCCAGCTCACCACCGTACCTAGCGGAAAACACCGGGGAGCTGTTTTTT	CASSPPYLAENTGELFF
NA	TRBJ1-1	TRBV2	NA	TGTGCCGTATCCCAGGTTTCGACTTTCTTT	CAVSQVSTFF
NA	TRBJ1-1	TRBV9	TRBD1	TGTGCCAGCAGCGCTTCAGGACAGGCGAACACTGAAGCTTTCTTT	CASSASGQANTEAFF
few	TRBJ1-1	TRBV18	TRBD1	TGTGCCAGCTCACCGTCCGACAGGGGATTTACTGAAGCTTTCTTT	CASSPSDRGFTEAFF
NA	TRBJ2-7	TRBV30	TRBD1	TGTGCCTGGAGTGGGTTGCCGGGGACAGGGGTACGCGAGCAGTACTTC	CAWSGLPGTGVREQYF
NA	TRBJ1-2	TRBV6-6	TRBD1	TGTGCCAGCACACCCTGGGACAGAGGGGATGGCTACACCTTC	CASTPWDRGDGYTF
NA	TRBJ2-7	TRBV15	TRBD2	TGTGCCACCAGTAGGACTAGCGGGAGAGGAGACGAGCAGTACTTC	CATSRTSGRGDEQYF
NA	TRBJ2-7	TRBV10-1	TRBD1	TGCGCCAGCAGCGAGGCAGGGGGCCACGAGCAGTACTTC	CASSEAGGHEQYF
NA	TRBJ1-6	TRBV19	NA	TGTGCCACTTCTCCGGGGAAACCTAATTCACCCCTCCACTTT	CATSPGKPNSPLHF
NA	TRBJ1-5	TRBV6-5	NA	TGTGCCAGCAAGGAGGGGCCCTATAGTTATCAGCCCCAGCATTTT	CASKEGPYSYQPQHF
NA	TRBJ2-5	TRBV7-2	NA	TGTGCCAGCAGCTACGGCGGACTCCGGGCCCAGTACTTC	CASSYGGLRAQYF
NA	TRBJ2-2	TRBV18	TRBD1	TGTGCCAGCTCAACCCAAGGGACAGGTGGCACCGGGGAGCTGTTTTTT	CASSTQGTGGTGELFF
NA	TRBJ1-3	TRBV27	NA	TGTGCCAGCAGTGGGGCAGGACGTTCTGGAAACACCATATATTTT	CASSGAGRSGNTIYF
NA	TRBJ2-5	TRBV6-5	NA	TGTGCCAGCAGTTATCGGGGAGAGACCCAGTACTTC	CASSYRGETQYF
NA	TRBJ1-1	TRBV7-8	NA	TGTGCCAGCAGCTCCCTCGCAGGGTTTCTGAACACTGAAGCTTTCTTT	CASSSLAGFLNTEAFF
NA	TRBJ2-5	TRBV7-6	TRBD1	TGTGCCAGCCACGCATTAGGGGACAGGGGGCCGGGAGAGACCCAGTACTTC	CASHALGDRGPGETQYF
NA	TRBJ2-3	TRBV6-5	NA	TGTGCCAGCAGTTACTCTAGGGGCGGCGCAGATACGCAGTATTTT	CASSYSRGGADTQYF
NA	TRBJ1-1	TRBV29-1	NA	TGCAGCGTTGATGGGAGTCGGACAGTCTCGGAAGCTTTCTTT	CSVDGSRTVSEAFF
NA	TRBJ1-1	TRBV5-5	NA	TGTGCCAGCAGCCCAACAGGGACCGGCGCTTTCTTT	CASSPTGTGAFF
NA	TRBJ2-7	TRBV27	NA	TGTGCCAGCAGCCTCGTATCGGGGGTCTACGAGCAGTACTTC	CASSLVSGVYEQYF
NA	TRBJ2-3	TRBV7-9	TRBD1	TGTGCCAGCAGCTTACGACAGGGGTACACAGATACGCAGTATTTT	CASSLRQGYTDTQYF
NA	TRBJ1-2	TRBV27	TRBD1	TGTGCCAGCAGTTCCATAGACAGGGCCTATGGCTACACCTTC	CASSSIDRAYGYTF
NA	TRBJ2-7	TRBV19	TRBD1	TGTGCCAGTACCCCGACCCTCGCCCGAGGGGGACAGGGGAAATACGAGCAGTACTTC	CASTPTLARGGQGKYEQYF
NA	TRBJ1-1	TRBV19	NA	TGTGCCAGTAGTACCGGGGGGGGGTCGATGAACACTGAAGCTTTCTTT	CASSTGGGSMNTEAFF
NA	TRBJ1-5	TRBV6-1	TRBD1	TGTGCCAGCAGTGTAGACAGGGCTTGGATCAATCAGCCCCAGCATTTT	CASSVDRAWINQPQHF
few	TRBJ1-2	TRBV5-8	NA	TGTGCCAGCAGCTTGCCCTGGGTGGGGAGTAACTATGGCTACACCTTC	CASSLPWVGSNYGYTF
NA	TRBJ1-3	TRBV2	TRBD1	TGTGCCAGCAGTGAAAGACAGGGGTCAGGAAACACCATATATTTT	CASSERQGSGNTIYF
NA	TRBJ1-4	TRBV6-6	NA	TGTGCCAGCACCCTAACTAATGAAAAACTGTTTTTT	CASTLTNEKLFF
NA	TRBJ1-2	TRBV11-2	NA	TGTGCCAGCAGGAATGGGGGGGCTGCTGGCTACACCTTC	CASRNGGAAGYTF
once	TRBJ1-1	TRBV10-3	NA	TGTGCCATCAGTGAGATGGCCCCAAAGACTGAAGCTTTCTTT	CAISEMAPKTEAFF
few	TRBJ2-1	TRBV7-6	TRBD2	TGTGCCAGCAGCTTAAGTTCCGCGTCAGCGGGGGGCAATGAGCAGTTCTTC	CASSLSSASAGGNEQFF
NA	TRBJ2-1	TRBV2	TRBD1	TGTGCCAGCACTGGGACAGGGGAGGTCTCCTACAATGAGCAGTTCTTC	CASTGTGEVSYNEQFF
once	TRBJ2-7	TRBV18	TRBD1	TGTGCCAGCTCGCCCGGGACAGGGGGTGACGAGCAGTACTTC	CASSPGTGGDEQYF
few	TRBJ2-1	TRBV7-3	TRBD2	TGTGCCAGCAGCTGGGGCGGAAGCGGGAGTAATGAGCAGTTCTTC	CASSWGGSGSNEQFF
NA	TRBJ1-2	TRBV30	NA	TGTGCCTGGAGTGTAACAGGTATTCAGTATGGCTACACCTTC	CAWSVTGIQYGYTF
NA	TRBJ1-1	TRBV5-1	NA	TGCGCCAGCAGCTTGAATCCCCTCCAGGGTCCGATGAACACTGAAGCTTTCTTT	CASSLNPLQGPMNTEAFF
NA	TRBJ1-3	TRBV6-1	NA	TGTGCCAGCAGTGAAATGCCAGGGTCTGGCAGAAACACCATATATTTT	CASSEMPGSGRNTIYF
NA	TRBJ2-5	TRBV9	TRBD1	TGTGCCAGCAGCGTAGGTTTCGGGACAGGGGAGGAGACCCAGTACTTC	CASSVGFGTGEETQYF